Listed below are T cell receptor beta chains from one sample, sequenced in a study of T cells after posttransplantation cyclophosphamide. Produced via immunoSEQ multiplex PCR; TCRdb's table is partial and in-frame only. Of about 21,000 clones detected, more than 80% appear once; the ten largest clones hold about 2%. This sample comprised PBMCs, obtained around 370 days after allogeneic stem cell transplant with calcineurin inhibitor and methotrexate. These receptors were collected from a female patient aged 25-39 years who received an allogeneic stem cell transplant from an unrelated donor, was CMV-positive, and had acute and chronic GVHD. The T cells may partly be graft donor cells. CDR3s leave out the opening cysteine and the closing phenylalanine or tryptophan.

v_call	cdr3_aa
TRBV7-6	ASSEVELSGEKLF
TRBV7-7	ASSQDRVSYEQY
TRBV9	ASSVAQKNTEAF
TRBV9	ASSAGGPPLIEQF
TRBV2	ASSADSNTEAF
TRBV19	ASTLPQGATGANVLT
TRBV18	ASSPRQGSEVTEAF
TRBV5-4	ASSPAAGIRFYEQY
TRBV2	ASSDPAGGWRDEQF
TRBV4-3	ASSQDRLTENTEAF
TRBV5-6	ASSLRRNEQF
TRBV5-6	ASSKGQGASAGNTIY
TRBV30	AWYAGDYNEQF
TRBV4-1	ASSQDHRVRETQY
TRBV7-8	ASSLSSYEQY
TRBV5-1	ASSYTLYYYNEQF
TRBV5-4	ASSQVQPGYNEQF
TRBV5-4	ASSFGGRSGELF
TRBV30	AWSGTEGQPQH
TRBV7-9	ASSFGGTQPQH
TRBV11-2	ASSWGDRVVENIQY
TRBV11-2	ASSSFLAGGPETQY
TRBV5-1	ASSRQENEQF